This T cell receptor beta chain was captured by sequencing in a study of tumor-infiltrating lymphocytes in primary liver carcinoma (TCRdb year 2017). Study-wide context: A handful of patients with histopathologically diagnosed primary liver carcinoma underwent surgical resection in China between late 2015 and March 2016. Of the five patients (three men and two women, aged 30 to 69 years), four had hepatocellular carcinoma and one had combined HCC and intrahepatic cholangiocarcinoma. The tumors of the five patients were staged as T1-T3 N0M0, with maximum diameters ranging from about 4.2 to 11 cm. Roughly 3.65 to 7.5 million productive TCRbeta reads were obtained per sample, and no significant difference in read depth was found between tissue types. Across five regions of each liver tumor, along with adjacent normal tissue and blood, the study brought together TCRbeta repertoire sequencing, expression microarrays and whole-exome sequencing. TCRbeta repertoire sequencing covered 35 or so specimens from 5 patients: 25 or so tumor regions, 5 adjacent noncancerous liver tissues and 5 peripheral blood samples. Repertoires from technical replicates were highly reproducible, with mean shared-clone rates roughly 0.87 and correlation coefficients above 0.95.

What the authors observed across the whole study: Consistent with antigen-driven expansion, pairs of tumor regions showed higher repertoire overlap (mean around 36%) than either tumor-adjacent pairs (around 17%) or tumor-blood pairs (roughly 15%). With just four or five patients in the study, the authors point out that the findings should be validated in a larger study. Compared with blood, tumors had a significantly larger share of the repertoire taken up by the top 250 clones (p = 0.039). Only the TCR beta chain was sequenced, so true repertoire diversity is likely underestimated because unpaired alpha chains were not captured. Because the samples were bulk and unsorted, CD4+ and CD8+ T cell repertoires could not be compared.

TRIzol reagent was used to extract blood RNA from unsorted whole blood, while the DNeasy Blood & Tissue kit provided the germline DNA. Patients had chronic HBV infection and were treatment-naive at sampling. Before surgery, 4 to 5 milliliters of peripheral blood were collected into K2EDTA tubes. Sequences MGHDK (CDR1) and SYGVNS (CDR2) are obtained from the germline V gene. Taken from cysteine to phenylalanine, the CDR3 has 15 residues. The kept DNA is CDR3 alone, 45 bases in frame from the first base. To note about this clonotype: The antigen it recognizes is unknown. Sequence at one end of the junction differs from germline and may be a read error.

TCRbeta-specific cDNA was reverse-transcribed from 500 ng total RNA using a constant-region primer and ProtoScript II reverse transcriptase. Three nested multiplex PCR rounds, following a slightly modified ARM-PCR procedure, were used to build the TCRbeta libraries. Multiplex TRBV1-TRBV30 forward primers and a Cbeta reverse primer were used in the first two PCR rounds, each of which was run for around 9 cycles. A final 25-cycle PCR with Deep VentR polymerase added sample barcodes and Illumina adapters. Before sequencing, amplicons of 200-500 bp were gel-purified using a QIAquick gel extraction kit. An Illumina HiSeq 2500 was used to sequence the TCRbeta amplicons with 250-bp paired-end reads. For the original study's pipeline: Quality trimming of reads was performed with Trimmomatic v0.33, and paired reads were merged with FLASH v1.2.11 so that full CDR3 sequences could be recovered. V, D and J germline segments were assigned to the rearranged TCRbeta sequences using MiGEC v1.2.1b. Clonotype statistics and Shannon-Wiener diversity indices were computed with VDJtools v1.0.0. Except for diversity analysis, only the 250 most abundant clonotypes of each sample were used in subsequent analyses to reduce sampling bias. TCRdb's own reprocessing of the public reads used fastp at Q25 and MiXCR and kept productive beta chains. Every entry covers one CDR3 protein and lists the most common genes and DNA from its rows. The V and J calls, along with clone size, are taken from TCRdb and not from the paper's own processing. The sample data list 330,000 or so distinct CDR3 sequences, and around 60% of these were observed just once. The ten largest clones take up 5% to 6.5% of the sample.

The sequence derives from a middle-aged man with primary liver carcinoma and hepatitis B virus infection. The chain employs TRBV25-1 and TRBJ1-5; TRBD1 might be the D gene, on 5 matching bases. The specimen was peripheral blood. CDR3 loop: CTSQGWGIDNQPQHF. The nucleotides read TGTACCAGCCAAGGTTGGGGGATTGACAATCAGCCCCAGCATTTT.